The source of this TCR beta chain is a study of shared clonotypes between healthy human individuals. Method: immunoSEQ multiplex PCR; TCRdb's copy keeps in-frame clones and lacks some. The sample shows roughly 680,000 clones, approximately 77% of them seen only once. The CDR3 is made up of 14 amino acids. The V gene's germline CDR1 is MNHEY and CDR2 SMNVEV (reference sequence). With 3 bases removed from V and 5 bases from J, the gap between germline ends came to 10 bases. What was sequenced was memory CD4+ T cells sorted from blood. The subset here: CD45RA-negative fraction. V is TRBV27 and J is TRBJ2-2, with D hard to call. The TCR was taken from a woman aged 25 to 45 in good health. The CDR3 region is CASSFPRVTGELFF. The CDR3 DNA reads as TGTGCCAGCAGTTTCCCTCGTGTGACCGGGGAGCTGTTTTTT.